Below, 25 T cell receptor beta chains from the same sample are listed, as sequenced in a study of cytomegalovirus exposure and HLA in healthy donors. The PCR ran on 60 Vbeta and 13 Jbeta primers. The repertoire was sequenced with immunoSEQ multiplex PCR; TCRdb's copy has only in-frame clones and lacks some. The sample has around 94,000 clones, approximately 84% seen once; the top ten hold 2.1%. The sample taken for sequencing was PBMCs. All receptors derive from a man between 18 and 29 years old in good health and CMV-seronegative.

This clone showed up just once. The rearrangement uses TRBV28 and TRBJ1-1; D remains ambiguous. Germline V gene lookup returns CDR1 MDHEN and CDR2 SYDVKM. The CDR3 is made up of 13 amino acids. V was clipped by 6 bases and J by 1 base, with 9 bases between them. CDR3 DNA: TGTGCCAGCAGGGCCACTAGGAACACTGAAGCTTTCTTT. Amino acid sequence: CASRATRNTEAFF.

The chain has TRBV5-1 and TRBJ2-1; D remains ambiguous. CDR1 and CDR2 (germline): SGHRS, YFSETQ. Trimming pared 0 bases from V and 13 bases from J, leaving 8 bases between. The length of the CDR3 is 11 residues. The CDR3 DNA sequence: TGCGCCAGCAGCTTGGCCCTAACCCAGTTCTTC. Translating it yields CASSLALTQFF.

The chain links TRBV28 to TRBJ1-1, with 8 bases matching TRBD1. The V gene end was trimmed by 8 bases and the J gene end by 4 bases; junction bases not matched to a gene: 6. The CDR3 extends over 13 amino acids. The V gene's germline CDR1 is MDHEN and CDR2 SYDVKM. The CDR3 DNA sequence: TGTGCCAGCCATGGGACAGGCGGCACTGAAGCTTTCTTT. Translated: CASHGTGGTEAFF. Filled out from reference TRBV28 and TRBJ1-1, the complete variable domain reads DVKVTQSSRYLVKRTGEKVFLECVQDMDHENMFWYRQDPGLGLRLIYFSYDVKMKEKGDIPEGYSVSREKKERFSLILESASTNQTSMYLCASHGTGGTEAFFGQGTRLTVV.

The chain couples TRBV5-1 to TRBJ2-2, with 10 bases lining up with TRBD1. The CDR3 runs to 15 residues. Germline CDR1 reads SGHRS; CDR2 reads YFSETQ. V was pared by 10 bases and J by 2 bases, with 8 bases of the junction left unmatched. CDR3 region: CAGKRTGGNTGELFF. The CDR3 DNA sequence: TGCGCCGGAAAAAGGACAGGGGGAAACACCGGGGAGCTGTTTTTT.

This chain links TRBV7-9 with TRBJ2-1, with D hard to call. Trimming took 5 bases from V and 0 from J, leaving 20 bases between them. Germline V gene data show CDR1 as SEHNR and CDR2 as FQNEAQ (reference sequence). The CDR3 has 18 amino acids. The CDR3 loop is CASSRPLNSLVSYNEQFF. The CDR3 nucleotides read TGTGCCAGCAGCCGTCCCCTTAACTCGCTGGTCTCCTACAATGAGCAGTTCTTC. The variable domain in full, with the rest retrieved from reference TRBV7-9 and TRBJ2-1, is DTGVSQNPRHKITKRGQNVTFRCDPISEHNRLYWYRQTLGQGPEFLTYFQNEAQLEKSRLLSDRFSAERPKGSFSTLEIQRTEQGDSAMYLCASSRPLNSLVSYNEQFFGPGTRLTVL.

V gene TRBV13 combines with J gene TRBJ2-7, with 9 bases that match TRBD2. CDR3 size: 15 residues. J was trimmed by 2 bases and V by 5 bases; bases with no gene match: 7. Germline values: CDR1 PRHDT, CDR2 FYEKMQ (reference sequence). The CDR3 here is CASSITSGPTYEQYF. The CDR3 coding sequence is TGTGCCAGCAGCATCACTAGCGGGCCCACCTACGAGCAGTACTTC.

The rearrangement uses TRBV2 and TRBJ2-1; 13 positions agree with TRBD2. The germline CDR1 and CDR2 sequences are SNHLY and FYNNEI. There are 16 residues in the CDR3. J lost 8 bases, V lost 6 bases, and 10 bases had no gene match. The DNA of the CDR3 is TGTGCCAGCAGGGAGACTGGGACTAGCGGGGTGGATGAGCAGTTCTTC. Translating gives CASRETGTSGVDEQFF.

V gene TRBV29-1 combines with J gene TRBJ2-7, with 9 bases fitting TRBD1. V was pared by 3 bases and J by 6 bases, with 6 bases of the junction left unmatched. The CDR3 is made up of 13 amino acids. Germline values: CDR1 SQVTM, CDR2 ANQGSEA. The CDR3 coding sequence is TGCAGCGTTGAGTTCTACAGGGGGCGCGAGCAGTACTTC. Residues: CSVEFYRGREQYF.

This clone was seen once. V gene TRBV9 combines with J gene TRBJ1-1; D is uncertain. The V end was cut by 3 bases, the J end by 0 bases, with 18 bases between. Germline CDR1 is SGDLS and CDR2 is YYNGEE. The CDR3 contains 17 residues. The DNA of the CDR3 is TGTGCCAGCAGCGCCCACAGCTCCATATCCATGAACACTGAAGCTTTCTTT. As protein: CASSAHSSISMNTEAFF.

The chain combines TRBV5-6 with TRBJ2-7, with D possibly being TRBD1 (7 bases). This CDR3 is built from 15 residues. Between the trimmed V and J ends, which lost 4 bases and 2 bases, there was a span of 16 bases. CDR1 SGHDT and CDR2 YYEEEE come from the germline V gene. CDR3 residues: CASSRAGTEAYEQYF. CDR3 nucleotides: TGTGCCAGCAGCCGGGCGGGGACAGAGGCCTACGAGCAGTACTTC.

CDR3 sequence: CASSSKLGRGRDEQFF. The CDR3 coding sequence is TGTGCCAGCAGCTCCAAACTAGGGAGGGGCCGGGATGAGCAGTTCTTC. V usage is TRBV7-6 and J usage is TRBJ2-1, with 7 bases fitting TRBD2. V shed 4 bases, J shed 8 bases, and the junction held 14 bases outside the gene matches. The CDR3 is 16 amino acids. Germline V gene lookup returns CDR1 SGHVS and CDR2 FNYEAQ.

This chain joins TRBV13 and TRBJ2-2, with 8 bases lining up with TRBD2. V lost 5 bases and J lost 2; bases outside the gene matches: 7. The germline V gene has CDR1 PRHDT and CDR2 FYEKMQ (reference sequence). CDR3 length: 16 residues. CDR3 bases: TGTGCCAGCAGCGTTGGACTAGCCCAAAACACCGGGGAGCTGTTTTTT. It yields the protein CASSVGLAQNTGELFF.

This clone was counted a few times. The V and J genes are TRBV14 and TRBJ2-7, with 7 bases that match TRBD2. Looked up from germline, CDR1 is SGHDN and CDR2 is FVKESK. J lost 3 bases, V lost 4 bases, and 15 bases had no gene match. This CDR3 is 17 amino acids long. The chain's CDR3 is CASSRTRNGGPLYEQYF. CDR3 coding DNA: TGTGCCAGCAGCCGGACTAGGAACGGTGGACCACTCTACGAGCAGTACTTC.

This clone turned up a few times. V usage is TRBV10-3 and J usage is TRBJ1-1, with 10 bases matching TRBD1. V was clipped by 4 bases and J by 5 bases; unmatched bases: 4. The CDR3 is 14 residues long. Germline V gives CDR1 ENHRY, CDR2 SYGVKD. This CDR3 reads CAISGQGAWTEAFF. CDR3 bases: TGTGCCATCAGTGGACAGGGGGCTTGGACTGAAGCTTTCTTT.

The CDR3 DNA reads as TGTGCCAGCAGCCAAAGCATTGGGACAGCCTATGGCTACACCTTC. Translation gives CASSQSIGTAYGYTF. The chain couples TRBV6-1 to TRBJ1-2, with 7 positions matching TRBD1. Germline V gene sequence: CDR1 MNHNS, CDR2 SASEGT. The CDR3 has 15 residues. V dropped 6 bases and J dropped 4; count of bases not matched to a gene: 11.

CDR3 loop: CASSLFERQKNIQYF. The DNA of the CDR3 is TGTGCCAGCAGCTTATTCGAGAGACAGAAAAACATTCAGTACTTC. This chain links TRBV7-9 with TRBJ2-4, with D possibly being TRBD1 (5 bases). The CDR3 has 15 residues. Trimming took 2 bases from V and 4 from J, leaving 12 bases between them. Germline V gene lookup returns CDR1 SEHNR and CDR2 FQNEAQ (reference sequence).

The chain is built from TRBV19 and TRBJ2-7, with 7 bases fitting TRBD1. J lost 0 bases, V lost 6 bases, and 8 bases had no gene match. CDR1 is LNHDA and CDR2 is SQIVND in the germline V gene (reference sequence). The length of the CDR3 is 15 residues. The DNA for the CDR3 is TGTGCCAGTAGCCTACTTGGGACAGTCTCCTACGAGCAGTACTTC. Amino acids: CASSLLGTVSYEQYF.

The V gene is TRBV4-1, the J gene TRBJ2-4; D is perhaps TRBD2 (6 bases). Germline lookup yields CDR1 MGHRA and CDR2 YSYEKL. Trimming cost V 0 bases and J 0 bases, with 12 bases left between them. CDR3 size: 17 residues. The CDR3 sequence is CASSQDSGGLAKNIQYF. DNA of the CDR3: TGCGCCAGCAGCCAAGATAGCGGCGGGCTAGCCAAAAACATTCAGTACTTC.

The chain combines TRBV5-1 with TRBJ1-2, with unresolved D. V was clipped by 2 bases and J by 0 bases, with 11 bases between them. This CDR3 region has 15 residues. Germline V lookup: CDR1 SGHRS, CDR2 YFSETQ. The chain's CDR3 is CASSFGLLANYGYTF. As DNA, the CDR3 is TGCGCCAGCAGCTTCGGACTGCTAGCTAACTATGGCTACACCTTC.

The gene calls are TRBV5-1 and TRBJ2-4; possible D gene TRBD2, 5 bases. CDR1 is SGHRS and CDR2 is YFSETQ in the germline V gene. CDR3 length: 17 amino acids. V lost 3 bases and J 1 base, leaving 17 bases between the germline ends. CDR3 sequence (DNA): TGCGCCAGCAGCTCTACCGGAGGAACTGGGGCCAAAAACATTCAGTACTTC. Its protein is CASSSTGGTGAKNIQYF.

This clone appeared once. The chain employs TRBV9 and TRBJ2-5, with D perhaps matching TRBD1 (5 bases). The CDR3 extends over 17 amino acids. The V gene's germline CDR1 is SGDLS and CDR2 YYNGEE. Trimming took off 6 bases at V and 0 bases at J, with 21 bases between the two ends. Here the CDR3 DNA reads TGTGCCAGCACCAAGTATGACAGAAAAGTAGACCAAGAGACCCAGTACTTC. It is translated as CASTKYDRKVDQETQYF. The full variable domain, with the rest looked up from reference TRBV9 and TRBJ2-5, is DSGVTQTPKHLITATGQRVTLRCSPRSGDLSVYWYQQSLDQGLQFLIQYYNGEERAKGNILERFSAQQFPDLHSELNLSSLELGDSALYFCASTKYDRKVDQETQYFGPGTRLLVL.

The rearrangement links TRBV6-6 to TRBJ1-2, with 8 nucleotides matching TRBD1. CDR3 length: 13 amino acids. V lost 6 bases, J lost 2 bases, and 2 bases stayed unmatched. CDR1 and CDR2 from the germline V gene are MNHNY and SVGAGI (reference sequence). CDR3 sequence (DNA): TGTGCCAGCAGCGACAGGGGAAACTATGGCTACACCTTC. It translates to CASSDRGNYGYTF.

V usage is TRBV5-1 and J usage is TRBJ1-5; D possibly corresponds to TRBD1 (5 bases). Between the trimmed V and J ends, which lost 2 bases and 3 bases, there was a span of 9 bases. The CDR3 consists of 14 residues. Per germline, CDR1 SGHRS and CDR2 YFSETQ. CDR3 loop: CASSFGGVNQPQHF. CDR3 in DNA: TGCGCCAGCAGCTTTGGGGGGGTCAATCAGCCCCAGCATTTT. Full variable domain (remainder filled in from reference TRBV5-1 and TRBJ1-5): KAGVTQTPRYLIKTRGQQVTLSCSPISGHRSVSWYQQTPGQGLQFLFEYFSETQRNKGNFPGRFSGRQFSNSRSEMNVSTLELGDSALYLCASSFGGVNQPQHFGDGTRLSIL.

The chain has TRBV2 and TRBJ2-1, with 11 nucleotides matching TRBD2. Germline CDR1 is SNHLY and CDR2 is FYNNEI. The CDR3 is 20 amino acids. Trimming removed 6 bases from V and 0 bases from J; junction bases left unmatched: 16. The DNA of the CDR3 is TGTGCCAGCAGAACTAGCGGGGGTACCGACTCGAAAATCTCCTACAATGAGCAGTTCTTC. Protein sequence: CASRTSGGTDSKISYNEQFF. Supplemented by reference TRBV2 and TRBJ2-1, the full variable domain reads EPEVTQTPSHQVTQMGQEVILRCVPISNHLYFYWYRQILGQKVEFLVSFYNNEISEKSEIFDDQFSVERPDGSNFTLKIRSTKLEDSAMYFCASRTSGGTDSKISYNEQFFGPGTRLTVL.

This chain joins TRBV7-8 and TRBJ1-2; 7 bases match TRBD1. CDR1 is SGHVS, CDR2 FQNEAQ, per germline. V lost 10 bases and J lost 8; bases outside the gene matches: 25. CDR3 length: 17 amino acids. The CDR3 DNA follows: TGTGCCACCTCAAAACGGGACAGTGTTCTACAGGGTGGCGGCTACACCTTC. Its protein product is CATSKRDSVLQGGGYTF.